The source of this T cell receptor (beta chain) is a study of blood T cell repertoires in COVID-19. Across the whole study: The analysed material was cDNA or gDNA that came from T cells, B-cell-depleted T cells, or PBMCs.

Authors' data handling: From reference gene primer amplification, estimates of nucleated cell counts were derived. Libraries were prepared by immunoSEQ multiplex PCR; TCRdb keeps only in-frame clonotypes and omits some of them. The V and J calls and clone size are taken from that table; D and trimming were inferred from the DNA. The repertoire consists of roughly 500,000 clones, with around 89% occurring once and the leading ten covering 1.5% to 2%. The ends lost 4 bases at V and 0 bases at J; junction bases unmatched: 17. Germline V lookup: CDR1 MGHRA, CDR2 YSYEKL. This CDR3 contains 19 residues. The genes are TRBV4-1 and TRBJ1-1; 7 bases are a match to TRBD1. Sequencing was carried out using PBMCs or T cells enriched from blood (not recorded which). The source of this sequence is a middle-aged woman who had recovered from COVID-19. The DNA for the CDR3 is TGCGCCAGCAGCCCGGGTCGGAGCTACCTCAGGGGGATGAACACTGAAGCTTTCTTT. It encodes CASSPGRSYLRGMNTEAFF.